The clone carrying this T cell receptor beta chain occurred a few times. The antigen is undetermined. This sample is drawn from a study of T cell clones after liver transplantation. Germline V gene sequence: CDR1 MDHEN, CDR2 SYDVKM. The CDR3 runs to 17 residues. Germline trimming cut 5 bases from V and 4 bases from J; bases unmatched to any gene: 16. Produced via immunoSEQ multiplex PCR; TCRdb's table is partial and in-frame only. This sample has roughly 80,000 clones; roughly 80% occur once, and the top ten carry about 0.45%. Notes on the study in general: Circulating graft-donor-reactive CD4 TCRbeta sequences fell significantly post-transplant in most of the 8 subjects.

The chain couples TRBV28 to TRBJ1-2, with TRBD1 identical over 7 bases. This specimen consisted of CD4+ T cells from blood, obtained 45 to 46 months after liver transplant. This receptor was taken from a human patient who received a liver transplant. Some of these T cells may belong to the graft donor. The CDR3 coding sequence is TGTGCCAGCAGTCACCTGACAGGGCGGAGGGAAGTCTATGGCTACACCTTC. Amino acid sequence: CASSHLTGRREVYGYTF.